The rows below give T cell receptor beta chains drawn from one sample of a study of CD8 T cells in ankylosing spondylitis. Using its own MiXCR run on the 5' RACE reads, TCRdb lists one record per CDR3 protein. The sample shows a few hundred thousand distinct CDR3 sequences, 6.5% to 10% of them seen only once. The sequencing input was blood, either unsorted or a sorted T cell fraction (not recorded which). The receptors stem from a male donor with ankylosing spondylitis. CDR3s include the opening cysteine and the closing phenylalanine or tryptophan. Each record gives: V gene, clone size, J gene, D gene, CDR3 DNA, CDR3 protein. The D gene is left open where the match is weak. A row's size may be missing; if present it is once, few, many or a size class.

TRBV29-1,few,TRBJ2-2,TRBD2,TGCAGCGTCCCAAGCGGGAGTGGTACCGGGGAGCTGTTTTTT,CSVPSGSGTGELFF
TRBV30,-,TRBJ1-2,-,TGTGCCTGGAGTGGACCGATCCTCTCCGATAACTATGGCTACACCTTC,CAWSGPILSDNYGYTF
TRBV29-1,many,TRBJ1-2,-,TGCAGCGTTGGCAGGGGTGACTATGGCTACACCTTC,CSVGRGDYGYTF
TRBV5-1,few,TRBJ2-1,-,TGCGCCAGCAGAGAACAGCCAAGCTCCTACAATGAGCAGTTCTTC,CASREQPSSYNEQFF
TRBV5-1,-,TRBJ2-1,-,TGCGCCAGCAGCTTGGTGGCGAAATCAGAGCAGTTCTTC,CASSLVAKSEQFF
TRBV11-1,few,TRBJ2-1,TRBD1,TGTGCCAGCAGCTTAGGTCGCAGGGGGTTCTACAATGAGCAGTTCTTC,CASSLGRRGFYNEQFF
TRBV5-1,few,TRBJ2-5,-,TGCGCCAGCAGCTTTAAGGTGACCCAGTACTTC,CASSFKVTQYF
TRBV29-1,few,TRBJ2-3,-,TGCAGCACCACTCCAAGGGGGGTAAGCACAGATACGCAGTATTTT,CSTTPRGVSTDTQYF
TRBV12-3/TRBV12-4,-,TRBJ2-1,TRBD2,TGTGCCAGCAGTTTAGTTAGCGGGAGGGCCCGGCAGTTCTTC,CASSLVSGRARQFF
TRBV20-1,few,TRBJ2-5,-,TGCAGTGCCAACCGCATCGGGGCGGGGAGTGGTCGAGAGACCCAGTACTTC,CSANRIGAGSGRETQYF
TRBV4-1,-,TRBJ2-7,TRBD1,TGCACCAGCAGCCAAGGGACAGCCCAACTCTACGAGCAGTACTTC,CTSSQGTAQLYEQYF
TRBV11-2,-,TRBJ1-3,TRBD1,TGTGCCAGCAGCTTAGAGAGGACAGGACTTCACTCTGGAAACACCATATATTTT,CASSLERTGLHSGNTIYF
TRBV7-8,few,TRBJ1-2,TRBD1,TGTGCCAGCAGCCGTCCGGGACAGGGATCGGGCTATGGCTACACCTTC,CASSRPGQGSGYGYTF
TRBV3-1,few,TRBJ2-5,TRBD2,TGTGCCAGCAGCCAAGGACTAGCGGGAGCCCAAGAGACCCAGTACTTC,CASSQGLAGAQETQYF
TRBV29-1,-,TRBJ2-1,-,TGCAGCGTCGCCTGGGACAAAGAAAATGAGCAGTTCTTC,CSVAWDKENEQFF
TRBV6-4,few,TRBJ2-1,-,TGTGCCAGCAGTACCCCTCCGGCCCGCGCGAGCTCCTACAATGAGCAGTTCTTC,CASSTPPARASSYNEQFF
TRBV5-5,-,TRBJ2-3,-,TGTGCCAGCAGCTTTTTGGAGAACACAGATACGCAGTATTTT,CASSFLENTDTQYF
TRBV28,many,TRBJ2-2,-,TGTGCCAGCAGTAAACCTCCTTGGACAGTCTATGGCGGGGAGCTGTTTTTT,CASSKPPWTVYGGELFF
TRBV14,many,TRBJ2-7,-,TGTGCCAGCAGCCAATCGTCTAACTCCTACGAGCAGTACTTC,CASSQSSNSYEQYF
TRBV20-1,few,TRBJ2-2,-,TGCAGTGCTCAGGGTGGATACACCGGGGAGCTGTTTTTT,CSAQGGYTGELFF
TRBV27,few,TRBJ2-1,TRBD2,TGTGCCAGCGTTATGGGAGGGAGCTCCTACAATGAGCAGTTCTTC,CASVMGGSSYNEQFF
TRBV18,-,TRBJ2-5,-,TGTGCCAGCTCACCAGACTCGAGCCTGGAGACCCAGTACTTC,CASSPDSSLETQYF
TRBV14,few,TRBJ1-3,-,TGTGCCAGCAGCAAACAGCTAAGCTCTGGAAACACCATATATTTT,CASSKQLSSGNTIYF
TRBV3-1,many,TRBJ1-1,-,TGTGCCAGCAGCCAGAACCCGGGGGCCCTTGGGCGGGCTGAAGCTTTCTTT,CASSQNPGALGRAEAFF
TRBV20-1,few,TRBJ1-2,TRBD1,TGCAGTGCTAGTAGGAGACAGGGAAGCTATGGCTACACCTTC,CSASRRQGSYGYTF
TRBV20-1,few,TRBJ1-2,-,TGCAGTGCTAGCTCTAACTATGGCTACACCTTC,CSASSNYGYTF
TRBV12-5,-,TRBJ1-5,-,TGTGCTAGTGGCATCGGAGGGAGCCAGCCCCAGCATTTT,CASGIGGSQPQHF
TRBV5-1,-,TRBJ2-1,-,TGCGCCAGCAGCTGGGGGTTAGGGGGAAGTGAGCAGTTCTTC,CASSWGLGGSEQFF
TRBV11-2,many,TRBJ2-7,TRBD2,TGTGCCAGCAGCTCTAGAGTTACTAGCGGGAGTTACGAGCAGTACTTC,CASSSRVTSGSYEQYF
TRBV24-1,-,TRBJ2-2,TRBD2,TGTGCCACCAGTGATTCCGGACTAGCGAACACCGGGGAGCTGTTTTTT,CATSDSGLANTGELFF
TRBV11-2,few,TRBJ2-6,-,TGTGCCAGCAGCCCATCAGGAGGCAGCCGCTCTGGGGCCAACGTCCTGACTTTC,CASSPSGGSRSGANVLTF
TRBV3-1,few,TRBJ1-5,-,TGTGCCAGCAGCCCAACCCCCGGCAATCAGCCCCAGCATTTT,CASSPTPGNQPQHF
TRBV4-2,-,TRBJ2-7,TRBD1,TGTGCCAGCAGCCAAACTCCCGGGACAGGAGCCTACGAGCAGTACTTC,CASSQTPGTGAYEQYF
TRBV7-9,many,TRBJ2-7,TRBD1,TGTGCCAGCAGCCCCATGGGGACAGGGAATGAGCAGTACTTC,CASSPMGTGNEQYF
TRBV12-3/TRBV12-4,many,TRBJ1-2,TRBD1,TGTGCCAGCAGTGCGGGACAGGCCTTGTTGGACTATGGCTACACCTTC,CASSAGQALLDYGYTF
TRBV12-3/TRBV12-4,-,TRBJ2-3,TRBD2,TGTGCCAGCAGCCTACTAGCGGGAGTAGGAGATACGCAGTATTTT,CASSLLAGVGDTQYF
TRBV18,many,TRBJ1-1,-,TGTGCCAGCTCACCAGTTCCCGTAAGAGAAAACACTGAAGCTTTCTTT,CASSPVPVRENTEAFF
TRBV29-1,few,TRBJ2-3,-,TGCAGCGTTGAAGAGCGCGGCACAGATACGCAGTGTTTT,CSVEERGTDTQCF
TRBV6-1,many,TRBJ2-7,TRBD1,TGTGCCAGCGGAAGGGGACAGGGTCTCGAGCAGTACTTC,CASGRGQGLEQYF
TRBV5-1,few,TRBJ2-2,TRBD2,TGCGCCAGCAGCTTGGTTCCGCTAGCGGGAGGGCCCGGGGAGCTGTTTTTT,CASSLVPLAGGPGELFF
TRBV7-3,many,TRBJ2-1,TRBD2,TGTGCCAGCAGCTTAAAGAGTCTAGCGGCTAATGAGCAGTTCTTC,CASSLKSLAANEQFF